This T cell receptor beta chain came from a study of blood T cells in healthy people across ages. This CDR3 is built from 17 residues. CDR1 and CDR2 from the germline V gene are LGHNA and YNFKEQ. The ends lost 1 base at V and 3 bases at J; junction bases unmatched: 7. It was with a sample-barcoded 5' primer and a J-beta primer mix that a second PCR of about 6 to 12 cycles was run. TCRdb ran MiXCR on the 5' RACE reads and lists one entry per CDR3 protein. This sample has hundreds of thousands of distinct CDR3 sequences, with 58% found just once. Source material: blood. The chain uses TRBV4-2 and TRBJ2-5; the match to TRBD2 covers 11 bases. The receptor comes from a man aged 60-69 years in good health. This chain's CDR3 is CASSQAQELAGEETQYF. The CDR3 DNA is TGTGCCAGCAGCCAAGCTCAAGAACTAGCGGGGGAAGAGACCCAGTACTTC.